This TCR beta chain was documented in a study of OX40 agonist ivuxolimab in advanced cancers. In the study overall: The study treated patients with ivuxolimab, an agonistic anti-OX40 (CD134) antibody. Study conclusions and caveats: Clonal expansion was seen in CD4+ and CD8+ blood T cells by week 6 at 0.1 to 3.0 mg/kg. CD8+ T cells showed, on average, more clonal expansion than CD4+ cells.

With regard to this clone: The antigen remains undetermined.

Clones were sequenced by immunoSEQ multiplex PCR, and TCRdb holds only the in-frame ones, with some missing. The sample shows around 97,000 clones, about nine tenths of them seen only once. Trimming removed 4 bases from V and 0 bases from J; junction bases left unmatched: 9. This CDR3 is built from 17 residues. Per germline, CDR1 LNHDA and CDR2 SQIVND (reference sequence). The sample was CD4+ or CD8+ T cells sorted from blood, taken in a trial of the OX40 agonist ivuxolimab. The receptor was isolated from an adult with an advanced solid tumor such as melanoma, head and neck, liver or kidney cancer. The chain joins TRBV19 to TRBJ1-1, with TRBD1 matching 9 bases. Here the CDR3 reads CASSTGTGRALNTEAFF. The CDR3 coding sequence is TGTGCCAGTAGTACTGGGACAGGGAGGGCCTTGAACACTGAAGCTTTCTTT.